This TCR beta chain was captured by sequencing in a study of blood T cell repertoires in COVID-19. Under the authors' procedure: Reference gene primer amplification in the assay estimated nucleated cell counts. Measured with immunoSEQ multiplex PCR; TCRdb has only the in-frame clones, and not every one. V, J and clone size are those of that table, while D and trimming were read from the DNA. This table has about 200,000 clones, 85% to 90% appearing once. The CDR3 totals 13 residues. The J segment lost 5 bases and the V segment lost 11 bases, leaving 8 bases of the junction unmatched. Germline CDR1 reads ENHRY; CDR2 reads SYGVKD.

This clonotype was obtained from a woman in her forties in a cohort exposed to, infected with or recovered from COVID-19 (not recorded which). V gene TRBV10-3 combines with J gene TRBJ2-2; 7 bases map to TRBD1. The specimen was PBMCs or T cells enriched from blood (not recorded which). The CDR3: CAATETGTGELFF. For the CDR3, the DNA is TGTGCCGCCACTGAGACAGGGACCGGGGAGCTGTTTTTT.